This T cell receptor (beta chain) was captured in a study of blood T cell repertoires in COVID-19 (dated by TCRdb to the early 2020s). Notes on the research overall: Samples covering the acute and convalescent phases of COVID-19 were provided by collaborators in the United States, Italy and Spain. The material from the prospective study consisted of cDNA or gDNA derived from T cells, B-cell-depleted T cells, or PBMCs. Deeply sampled blood TCRbeta repertoires from subjects exposed to, actively infected with, or recovered from COVID-19 were included in the dataset. A freely available public database, intended as a resource for researchers studying the immune response to SARS-CoV-2, is where the repertoires were released. The samples were drawn from the first 160 participants of the ongoing ImmuneRACE study and from over a thousand subjects provided by 6 global collaborators. Sample metadata almost always included a de-identified subject ID, COVID-19 status, age in years and sex. Where available, HLA class I and class II types were taken from metadata supplied by the sample provider and were not determined by assay-based typing. The paper as a whole reports these results and caveats: How much clinical and demographic metadata was included differed by source and by participant, and the metadata was provided uncurated.

In the prospective study, participants were roughly 18 to 100 years old, resided in fewer than 25 geographic areas of the United States, and were enrolled through a virtual design. In the prospective study, cohorts were assigned on the basis of participant-reported clinical history obtained from a screening survey and a study questionnaire. Recovered participants in ImmuneRACE Cohort 3 were defined by two consecutive negative NP/OP PCR tests, clearance by a healthcare professional, or resolution of symptoms. Mobile phlebotomists in the prospective study collected whole blood, serum and a nasopharyngeal or oropharyngeal swab from every participant. Participants in the prospective study had the option to provide additional blood draws and questionnaires over a 2-month period. Before DNA extraction, prospective study blood samples were shipped either frozen or at room temperature. TCRbeta CDR3 regions were amplified from genomic DNA using the immunoSEQ Assay, a bias-controlled multiplex PCR. The paper's processing steps were these. Within the assay, amplification of reference gene primers was used to estimate how many nucleated cells each sample contained. To quantify the absolute abundance of each unique TCRbeta CDR3 rearrangement, sequence reads were collapsed and filtered. For each sample, productive Simpson clonality was calculated as the square root of Simpson's diversity index over productive rearrangements. TCRdb provides this immuneACCESS table in a form limited to in-frame rearrangements. Some clones are lacking; in checked studies, under half of them reflect an unresolved V gene, and why the rest are absent is not known. V and J calls and clone size are those listed in that table; D and trimming were worked out from the DNA. The sample table holds 95,000 to 150,000 clones, of which roughly 84% were seen once. The ten biggest clones cover roughly 3.5% of the sample.

The CDR3 starts with the cysteine, ends with the phenylalanine, and has 16 residues. Just the 48-base CDR3 DNA is kept, in frame starting at base 1. As encoded in the germline V gene, CDR1 is LGHNA while CDR2 is YNFKEQ. V is pruned by 2 bases and J by 0 bases, leaving 4 bases of the junction without a gene match. Turning to this clone: Its antigen remains unidentified. Within one base of it there is no much larger clone, and no base qualities were kept.

The chain couples TRBV4-2 to TRBJ2-3, and 8 bases in between align with TRBD2. The clonotype comes from a young woman who had recovered from COVID-19. Sequenced sample: PBMCs or T cells enriched from blood (not recorded which). Here the CDR3 is given as CASSQQASGSTDTQYF. The DNA is TGTGCCAGCAGCCAACAAGCTAGCGGGAGCACAGATACGCAGTATTTT.